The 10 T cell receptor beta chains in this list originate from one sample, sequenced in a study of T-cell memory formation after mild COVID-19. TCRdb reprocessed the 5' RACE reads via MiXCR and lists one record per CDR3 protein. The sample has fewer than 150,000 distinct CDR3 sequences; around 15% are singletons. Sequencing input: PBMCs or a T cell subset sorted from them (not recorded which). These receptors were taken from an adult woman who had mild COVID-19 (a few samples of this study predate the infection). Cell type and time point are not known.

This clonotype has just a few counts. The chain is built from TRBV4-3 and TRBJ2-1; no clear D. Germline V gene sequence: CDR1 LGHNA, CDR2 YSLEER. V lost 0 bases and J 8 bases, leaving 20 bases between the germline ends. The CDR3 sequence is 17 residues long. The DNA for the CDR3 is TGCGCCAGCAGCCAAGAGACCTATCGAGCGTCGGCCGATGAGCAGTTCTTC. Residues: CASSQETYRASADEQFF.

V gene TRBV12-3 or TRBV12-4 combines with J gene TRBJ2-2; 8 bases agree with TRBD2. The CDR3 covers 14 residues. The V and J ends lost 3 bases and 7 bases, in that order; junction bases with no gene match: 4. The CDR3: CASSFVSGDGELFF. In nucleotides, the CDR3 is TGTGCCAGCAGTTTCGTTAGCGGGGACGGGGAGCTGTTTTTT.

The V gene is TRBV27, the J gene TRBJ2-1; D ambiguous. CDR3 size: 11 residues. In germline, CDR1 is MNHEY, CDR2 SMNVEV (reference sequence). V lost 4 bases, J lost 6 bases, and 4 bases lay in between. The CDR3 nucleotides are TGTGCCAGCAGTTCCCTCAATGAGCAGTTCTTC. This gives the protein CASSSLNEQFF.

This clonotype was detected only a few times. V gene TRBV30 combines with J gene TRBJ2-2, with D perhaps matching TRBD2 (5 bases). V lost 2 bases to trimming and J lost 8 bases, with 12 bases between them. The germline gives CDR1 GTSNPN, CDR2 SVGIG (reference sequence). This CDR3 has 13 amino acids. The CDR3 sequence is CAWSRLAVGELFF. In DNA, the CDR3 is TGTGCCTGGAGTAGGCTAGCTGTGGGGGAGCTGTTTTTT. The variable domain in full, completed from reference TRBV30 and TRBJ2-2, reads SQTIHQWPATLVQPVGSPLSLECTVEGTSNPNLYWYRQAAGRGLQLLFYSVGIGQISSEVPQNLSASRPQDRQFILSSKKLLLSDSGFYLCAWSRLAVGELFFGEGSRLTVL.

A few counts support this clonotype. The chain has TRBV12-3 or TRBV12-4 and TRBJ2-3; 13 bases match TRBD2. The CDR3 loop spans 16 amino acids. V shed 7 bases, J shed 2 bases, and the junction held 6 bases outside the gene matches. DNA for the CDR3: TGTGCCAGCAAAGGACTAGCGGGGGACGTCACAGATACGCAGTATTTT. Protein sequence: CASKGLAGDVTDTQYF.

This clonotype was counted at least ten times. CDR3 loop: CASRPRQGGMDEQYF. DNA for the CDR3: TGTGCCAGCAGGCCCAGACAGGGAGGGATGGACGAGCAGTACTTC. The chain links TRBV12-3 or TRBV12-4 to TRBJ2-7; D may be TRBD1 or TRBD2 (7 bases each). Trimming shortened V by 6 bases and J by 5 bases, and 20 bases separated the two germline ends. The CDR3 has 15 amino acids.

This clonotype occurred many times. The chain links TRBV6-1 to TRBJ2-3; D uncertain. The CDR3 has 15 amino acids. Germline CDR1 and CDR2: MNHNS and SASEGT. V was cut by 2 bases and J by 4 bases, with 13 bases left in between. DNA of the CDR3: TGTGCCAGCAGTGAAATTCGGCGAGCAGCAGATACGCAGTATTTT. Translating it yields CASSEIRRAADTQYF.

CDR3 nucleotide sequence: TGTGCCAGCAGATCGCTAGCGGGAGGTTACGAGCAGTACTTC. Amino acid sequence: CASRSLAGGYEQYF. The V call is TRBV7-8, the J call TRBJ2-7, with TRBD2 matching 11 bases. The V gene end was trimmed by 6 bases and the J gene end by 4 bases; junction bases not matched to a gene: 5. The CDR3 spans 14 residues. CDR1 is SGHVS and CDR2 is FQNEAQ in the germline V gene.

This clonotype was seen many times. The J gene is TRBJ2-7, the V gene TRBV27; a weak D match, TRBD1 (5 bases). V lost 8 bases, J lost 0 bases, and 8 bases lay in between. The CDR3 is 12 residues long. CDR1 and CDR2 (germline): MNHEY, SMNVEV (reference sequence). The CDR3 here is CASGAVSYEQYF. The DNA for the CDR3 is TGTGCCAGCGGGGCAGTCTCCTACGAGCAGTACTTC.

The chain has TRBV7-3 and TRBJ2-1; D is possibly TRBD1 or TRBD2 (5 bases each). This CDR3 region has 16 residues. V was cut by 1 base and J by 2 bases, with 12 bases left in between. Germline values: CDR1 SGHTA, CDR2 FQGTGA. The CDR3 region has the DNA TGTGCCAGCAGCTTAATGGGCCAGGGAGCCTACAATGAGCAGTTCTTC. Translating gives CASSLMGQGAYNEQFF.